This TCR beta chain was sequenced for a study of T cells in Graves' hyperthyroidism and ophthalmopathy (dated by TCRdb to between 2018 and 2021). A note on the overall study: Peripheral blood was sampled at the time of initial diagnosis, prior to any treatment. TCR V-J signatures able to tell the groups apart were searched for in a discovery cohort of 100 or so patients, of whom more than 40 had Graves' ophthalmopathy and around 56 had stable Graves' hyperthyroidism. After blood sampling, hyperthyroidism patients were treated with methimazole at a starting dose of 30 mg daily, and ophthalmopathy patients were treated with high-dose intravenous methylprednisolone. The study also compared thyroid tissue and blood T-cell repertoires from a handful of Graves' hyperthyroidism patients. The roughly 91 discovery patients were randomly divided into training and test sets at a 7:3 ratio. The paper reports TCR Vbeta CDR3 sequencing of over 120 peripheral blood samples: approximately 43 ophthalmopathy, approximately 74 hyperthyroidism and around 17 progressor patients. Whether ophthalmopathy could be predicted prospectively was tested in an independent validation cohort made up of some 20 hyperthyroidism patients plus 17 patients who later progressed to ophthalmopathy. What the study reported, not specific to this receptor: Sample size was not statistically predetermined, and investigators were not blinded to group allocation. In cross-validation, a model built on a 13 V-J signature told ophthalmopathy apart from stable hyperthyroidism with under 90% sensitivity and about 81% specificity, and in testing the same model reached 80%/75%. In validation, progression to ophthalmopathy was predicted by the model with 65% to 71% sensitivity and roughly 76% specificity, a median of around 6.5 months before onset. Most expanded thyroid clonotypes (frequency above 0.001) were also detected in blood, a finding suggesting that blood repertoires may reflect thyroid immune responses.

The TCR beta CDR3 regions were amplified from the RNA transcripts. A first-round RT-PCR of the TCR CDR3 used the HTBI primer set with the Qiagen OneStep RT-PCR kit. The libraries were constructed in a second round of multiplex PCR and then size-selected and purified. Libraries were sequenced paired-end with 100 bp reads on an Illumina HiSeq2000. Per the source publication's procedure: SOAPnuke was used to process the raw data, removing reads that contained adapters or uncalled bases, had a mean Phred below 15, or lacked an exact match to the constant primer or identifier. COPE v1.2.5 was used to merge the high-quality paired reads, and each unique nucleotide sequence was defined as a clonotype. MiTCR v1.1 was used to align the clonotypes against IMGT TRBV, TRBD and TRBJ reference segments. The analysis was restricted to V-J combinations with a frequency above 0.0001, which together covered just over 99% of the repertoires. The TCS score was defined as the ratio of F50 (clonal expansion) to E x V (chaos), calculated using BLOSUM62-based TCRdist between CDR3 peptides within each V-J. Welch's t-statistics and random forest reduced around 510 V-J features to 13, which were used in a naive Bayes classifier (R e1071). TCRdb reanalyzed the raw reads on its own, using fastp at Q25 for trimming and MiXCR for clone calling, and kept in-frame beta chains. One record per CDR3 amino acid sequence lists the most common genes and DNA. TCRdb assigned the V and J calls; the authors' analysis was not used. The sample yields 300,000 to 400,000 distinct CDR3 sequences; 18% were counted once. Together, the top ten hold less than 45% of the sample.

In the ophthalmopathy patients, disease was moderately to severely active, with a Clinical Activity Score of 3 or more, a NOSPECS grade of 4 or more, and a duration of less than 3 months. Exclusion was applied to patients with uncontrolled infections, other autoimmune diseases, pregnancy or lactation. Clinical symptoms, serum thyroxine and TRAb, thyroid ultrasound, and orbital computed tomography formed the basis for the diagnoses. PBMCs were separated from 10 ml of fresh peripheral blood using Ficoll-Paque density gradient centrifugation. Total RNA was extracted with Trizol reagent, and quality was checked on an Agilent 2100 Bioanalyzer. The table lists this clonotype with many counts. No cognate antigen has been identified for it. No base quality values were provided; no much bigger clone lies one nucleotide off. Looking up the germline V gene (reference sequence) yields CDR1 DFQATT and CDR2 SNEGSKA. A distance of 19 bases separates the germline ends of V and J, which lose 3 bases and 8 bases respectively. Taken from cysteine to phenylalanine, the CDR3 has 14 residues. Only CDR3 DNA remains: 42 bases, in frame from the first base.

The chain is encoded by TRBV20-1 joined to TRBJ1-1; 5 matching bases give a weak D call of TRBD1. The sequence derives from a man between 18 and 29 years old with Graves' ophthalmopathy. Sequencing used blood. The DNA reads TGCAGTGCTAGCCTCGGGACGTCTATATTCGAAGCTTTCTTT. Translated, this gives CSASLGTSIFEAFF.